The 22 T cell receptor beta chains reported below all come from one sample, sequenced in a study of blood T cell repertoires in COVID-19. Libraries were prepared by immunoSEQ multiplex PCR; TCRdb keeps only in-frame clonotypes and omits some of them. The sample includes some 190,000 clones, more than 75% seen only once; the top ten take 5% to 7%. Sequenced: PBMCs or T cells enriched from blood (not recorded which). The receptors derive from a man aged 35 to 55 with acute COVID-19.

This clone was seen a few times. The chain links TRBV18 to TRBJ1-1; D ambiguous. Germline assignment: CDR1 KGHSH and CDR2 LQKENI. The CDR3 is 13 residues long. With 6 bases removed from V and 5 bases from J, the gap between germline ends came to 13 bases. Here the CDR3 DNA reads TGTGCCAGCTCGCCCGAAAGCGTGACTGAAGCTTTCTTT. Translation gives CASSPESVTEAFF.

V and J are TRBV11-2 and TRBJ2-4, with TRBD1 matching 8 bases. J lost 7 bases, V lost 2 bases, and 1 base had no gene match. The CDR3 extends over 13 amino acids. Germline V lookup: CDR1 SGHAT, CDR2 FQNNGV. The DNA for the CDR3 is TGTGCCAGCAGCTTATGGACAGGGAACATTCAGTACTTC. Protein: CASSLWTGNIQYF.

The V gene is TRBV28, the J gene TRBJ1-1; no clear D. V dropped 4 bases and J dropped 3 bases, with 18 bases sitting between them. The CDR3 is 16 residues long. Germline V CDR1 and CDR2: MDHEN, SYDVKM. The CDR3 spells CASSSLTGGGYTEAFF. The CDR3 DNA is TGTGCCAGCAGTTCGTTGACGGGTGGAGGGTACACTGAAGCTTTCTTT.

The chain uses TRBV9 and TRBJ2-2, with 7 bases that match TRBD1. Germline CDR1 reads SGDLS; CDR2 reads YYNGEE. This CDR3 spans 17 amino acids. Germline trimming cut 3 bases from V and 0 bases from J; bases unmatched to any gene: 8. The CDR3 nucleotides are TGTGCCAGCAGCGAGCCCGGACAGGTTACGAACACCGGGGAGCTGTTTTTT. It specifies CASSEPGQVTNTGELFF.

The rearrangement joins TRBV2 to TRBJ2-1; 13 bases are shared with TRBD2. Germline V lookup: CDR1 SNHLY, CDR2 FYNNEI. J gave up 9 bases and V 1 base, and 3 bases lay outside the gene matches. This CDR3 comprises 15 residues. The DNA for the CDR3 is TGTGCCAGCAGTGAAGAACTAGCGGGAGGGGTTGAGCAGTTCTTC. Translated, it gives CASSEELAGGVEQFF.

This chain joins TRBV27 and TRBJ2-7, with TRBD2 matching over 16 bases. Germline V lookup: CDR1 MNHEY, CDR2 SMNVEV (reference sequence). Trimming took 3 bases from V and 6 from J; bases not matched to a gene: 17. The CDR3 is 20 amino acids. The CDR3 loop reads CASSFLKSGTSGRALSEQYF. CDR3 coding DNA: TGTGCCAGCAGTTTCCTAAAATCCGGGACTAGCGGGAGGGCTTTATCCGAGCAGTACTTC.

This clone was seen just once. This chain links TRBV6-5 with TRBJ2-7; TRBD1 is a possible D gene (6 bases). CDR1 is MNHEY, CDR2 SVGAGI, per germline. The CDR3 runs to 15 residues. V lost 8 bases and J lost 4, with 21 bases in between. The CDR3 sequence is CASSPGGRVKYEQYF. CDR3 nucleotide sequence: TGTGCCAGCTCCCCTGGGGGCAGGGTCAAATACGAGCAGTACTTC.

This chain links TRBV4-2 with TRBJ2-1; TRBD2 agrees at 10 bases. V dropped 0 bases and J dropped 2; count of bases not matched to a gene: 13. The CDR3 has 20 amino acids. The germline CDR1 and CDR2 sequences are LGHNA and YNFKEQ. CDR3 sequence reads: CASSQDRGLAVSATYNEQFF. CDR3 DNA sequence: TGTGCCAGCAGCCAAGATAGAGGACTAGCGGTATCGGCTACCTACAATGAGCAGTTCTTC.

This chain joins TRBV23-1 and TRBJ2-5; no clear D gene. TRBV23-1 counts as an open reading frame of uncertain function. V lost 9 bases and J 1 base, leaving 6 bases between the germline ends. The CDR3 is made up of 11 amino acids. This chain's CDR3 is CARSLQETQYF. CDR3 DNA: TGCGCCAGGAGCCTCCAAGAGACCCAGTACTTC.

The chain's CDR3 is CASSRDIYEQYF. The CDR3 DNA is TGTGCCAGTAGTCGGGACATCTACGAGCAGTACTTC. This chain joins TRBV19 and TRBJ2-7; perhaps TRBD1 as D (6 bases). Trimming took off 5 bases at V and 3 bases at J, with 8 bases between the two ends. CDR1 and CDR2 (germline): LNHDA, SQIVND (reference sequence). This CDR3 has 12 residues.

The chain recombines TRBV7-8 with TRBJ1-6; 8 bases map to TRBD1. This CDR3 contains 15 residues. V trimming: 5 bases; J trimming: 6 bases; junction bases outside the gene matches: 6. The V gene's germline CDR1 is SGHVS and CDR2 FQNEAQ. The CDR3 spells CASSGTGRVNSPLHF. The CDR3 nucleotides read TGTGCCAGCAGCGGGACAGGTCGTGTTAATTCACCCCTCCACTTT. The full variable domain, completed using reference TRBV7-8 and TRBJ1-6, is GAGVSQSPRYKVAKRGQDVALRCDPISGHVSLFWYQQALGQGPEFLTYFQNEAQLDKSGLPSDRFFAERPEGSVSTLKIQRTQQEDSAVYLCASSGTGRVNSPLHFGNGTRLTVT.

The rearrangement links TRBV6-6 to TRBJ1-1; 9 nucleotides align to TRBD1. V gave up 6 bases and J gave up 9 bases; unmatched junction bases: 5. This CDR3 has 12 amino acids. Germline lookup yields CDR1 MNHNY and CDR2 SVGAGI (reference sequence). CDR3 region: CASSQGQGQAFF. The CDR3, as DNA: TGTGCCAGCAGCCAGGGACAGGGTCAAGCTTTCTTT.

The chain combines TRBV5-8 with TRBJ1-2; D is undetermined. The germline V and J ends were trimmed by 4 bases and 5 bases, with 3 bases remaining between them. Germline V CDR1 and CDR2: SGHTS, YDEGEE. This CDR3 comprises 10 residues. CDR3 residues: CASSQYGYTF. The CDR3 DNA follows: TGTGCCAGCAGCCAATATGGCTACACCTTC.

The chain combines TRBV7-2 with TRBJ2-7; a possible D gene is TRBD2 (5 bases). CDR1 is SGHTA and CDR2 is FQGNSA in the germline V gene. The CDR3 extends over 15 amino acids. Trimming left V 1 base short and J 4 bases short, with 14 bases between. The CDR3 sequence: CASSLGRGYSYEQYF. CDR3 bases: TGTGCCAGCAGCTTAGGACGGGGTTATTCATACGAGCAGTACTTC.

The chain combines TRBV30 with TRBJ1-4; D perhaps matches TRBD1 (5 bases). The CDR3 has 13 residues. The V end was cut by 3 bases, the J end by 7 bases, with 12 bases between. Germline values: CDR1 GTSNPN, CDR2 SVGIG (reference sequence). The CDR3 DNA reads TGTGCCTGGAGGGGAGGGGCGAGTGAAAAACTGTTTTTT. Translation: CAWRGGASEKLFF. The full variable domain, with the rest looked up from reference TRBV30 and TRBJ1-4, is SQTIHQWPATLVQPVGSPLSLECTVEGTSNPNLYWYRQAAGRGLQLLFYSVGIGQISSEVPQNLSASRPQDRQFILSSKKLLLSDSGFYLCAWRGGASEKLFFGSGTQLSVL.

The chain recombines TRBV5-8 with TRBJ2-7, with TRBD2 matching 7 bases. The CDR3 loop spans 14 amino acids. Germline CDR1 is SGHTS and CDR2 is YDEGEE. Trimming took 3 bases from V and 2 from J; bases not matched to a gene: 5. The CDR3 region has the DNA TGTGCCAGCAGCTGGGGGGGAGGACCCTACGAGCAGTACTTC. Translation gives CASSWGGGPYEQYF.

The chain joins TRBV19 to TRBJ1-1; no clear D. Per the germline V gene, CDR1 is LNHDA and CDR2 is SQIVND (reference sequence). CDR3 length: 11 amino acids. Trimming stripped 4 bases from V and 11 bases from J, with 11 bases between. CDR3 nucleotide sequence: TGTGCCAGTAGTAGAACCAGAACGGCTTTCTTT. Encoded protein: CASSRTRTAFF. Looking up the rest from reference TRBV19 and TRBJ1-1 gives the full variable domain: DGGITQSPKYLFRKEGQNVTLSCEQNLNHDAMYWYRQDPGQGLRLIYYSQIVNDFQKGDIAEGYSVSREKKESFPLTVTSAQKNPTAFYLCASSRTRTAFFGQGTRLTVV.

CDR3 region: CASSLAGFPYNEQFF. The CDR3 DNA sequence: TGCGCCAGCAGCCTAGCTGGTTTCCCCTACAATGAGCAGTTCTTC. The rearrangement links TRBV4-1 to TRBJ2-1; D is unclear. V lost 4 bases, J lost 2 bases, and 12 bases lay in between. Germline values: CDR1 MGHRA, CDR2 YSYEKL. The CDR3 runs 15 residues.

V gene TRBV11-3 combines with J gene TRBJ2-1; 10 bases line up with TRBD1. Unmatched junction bases numbered 11, after V lost 5 bases and J lost 7 bases. Germline V gene sequence: CDR1 SGHNT, CDR2 YENEEA. The CDR3 extends over 16 amino acids. For the CDR3, the DNA is TGTGCCAGCAGCGCCTCCGGGACAGGGGTTCGGAATGAGCAGTTCTTC. Its translation: CASSASGTGVRNEQFF.

The rearrangement uses TRBV24-1 and TRBJ2-1, with 11 bases fitting TRBD1. The J segment lost 12 bases and the V segment lost 5 bases, leaving 8 bases of the junction unmatched. The germline CDR1 and CDR2 sequences are KGHDR and SFDVKD. The CDR3 spans 14 residues. The CDR3 region is CATSAPGQGVRQFF. CDR3 in DNA: TGTGCCACCAGTGCCCCGGGACAGGGGGTTCGGCAGTTCTTC.

The chain employs TRBV29-1 and TRBJ1-4; 7 bases align to TRBD1. The CDR3 is 12 residues long. CDR1 SQVTM and CDR2 ANQGSEA come from the germline V gene. The J segment lost 15 bases and the V segment lost 4 bases, leaving 11 bases of the junction unmatched. The chain's CDR3 is CSVVEGAGGLFF. For the CDR3, the DNA is TGCAGCGTTGTAGAGGGGGCAGGCGGGTTGTTTTTT.

The gene calls are TRBV6-5 and TRBJ2-7; D call uncertain. V was clipped by 0 bases and J by 6 bases, with 9 bases between them. The CDR3 totals 13 residues. Germline CDR1 reads MNHEY; CDR2 reads SVGAGI. CDR3 sequence (DNA): TGTGCCAGCAGTTACTCCCGAGTCGGCGAGCAGTACTTC. Amino acid sequence: CASSYSRVGEQYF.